This T cell receptor beta chain is from a study of T-cell memory formation after mild COVID-19. From the 5' RACE reads, TCRdb called clonotypes with MiXCR, one entry per CDR3 protein. The sample gives 300,000 or so distinct CDR3 sequences, around 15% of which show up once; roughly 25% is in the top ten. Per the germline V gene, CDR1 is SGHDT and CDR2 is YYEEEE. This CDR3 contains 18 residues. V was cut by 1 base and J by 1 base, with 20 bases left in between. The sequence derives from a man aged 18 to 29 who had mild COVID-19 (a few samples of this study predate the infection). Cell type and time point are not known. The sample consisted of PBMCs or a T cell subset sorted from them (not recorded which). J is TRBJ2-5 and V is TRBV5-6; perhaps TRBD2 as D (6 bases). CDR3 nucleotides: TGTGCCAGCAGCTTGTTGACTAGGGGACCCGACGTCCAAGAGACCCAGTACTTC. It yields the protein CASSLLTRGPDVQETQYF. The entire variable domain, with the rest obtained from reference TRBV5-6 and TRBJ2-5, is as follows: DAGVTQSPTHLIKTRGQQVTLRCSPKSGHDTVSWYQQALGQGPQFIFQYYEEEERQRGNFPDRFSGHQFPNYSSELNVNALLLGDSALYLCASSLLTRGPDVQETQYFGPGTRLLVL.